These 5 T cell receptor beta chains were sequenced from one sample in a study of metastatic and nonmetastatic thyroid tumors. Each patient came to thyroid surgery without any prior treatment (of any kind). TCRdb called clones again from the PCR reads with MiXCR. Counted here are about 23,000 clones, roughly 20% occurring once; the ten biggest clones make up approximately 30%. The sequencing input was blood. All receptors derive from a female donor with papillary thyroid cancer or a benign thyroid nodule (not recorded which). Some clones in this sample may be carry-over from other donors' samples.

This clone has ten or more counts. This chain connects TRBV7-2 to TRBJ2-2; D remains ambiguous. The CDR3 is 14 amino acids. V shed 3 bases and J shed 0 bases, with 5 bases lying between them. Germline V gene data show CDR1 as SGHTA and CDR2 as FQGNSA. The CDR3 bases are TGTGCCAGCAGCTTCGCAGCGAACACCGGGGAGCTGTTTTTT. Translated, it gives CASSFAANTGELFF.

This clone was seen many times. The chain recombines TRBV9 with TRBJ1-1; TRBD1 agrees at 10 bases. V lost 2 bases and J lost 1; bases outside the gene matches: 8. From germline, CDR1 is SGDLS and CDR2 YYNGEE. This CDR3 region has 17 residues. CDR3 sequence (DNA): TGTGCCAGCAGCGTGGGGGACAGGGGCGAGAAGAACACTGAAGCTTTCTTT. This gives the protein CASSVGDRGEKNTEAFF.

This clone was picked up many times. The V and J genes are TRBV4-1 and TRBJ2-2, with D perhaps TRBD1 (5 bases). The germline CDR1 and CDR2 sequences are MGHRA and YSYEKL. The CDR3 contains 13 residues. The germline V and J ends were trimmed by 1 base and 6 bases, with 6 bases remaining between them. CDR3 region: CASSQATAGELFF. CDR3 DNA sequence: TGCGCCAGCAGCCAAGCGACAGCCGGGGAGCTGTTTTTT.

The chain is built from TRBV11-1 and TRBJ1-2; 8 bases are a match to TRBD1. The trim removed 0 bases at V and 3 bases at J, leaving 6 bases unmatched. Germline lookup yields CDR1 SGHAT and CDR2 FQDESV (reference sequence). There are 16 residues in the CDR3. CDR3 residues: CASSLAHPGGYYGYTF. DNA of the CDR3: TGTGCCAGCAGCTTAGCGCATCCAGGGGGCTACTATGGCTACACCTTC.

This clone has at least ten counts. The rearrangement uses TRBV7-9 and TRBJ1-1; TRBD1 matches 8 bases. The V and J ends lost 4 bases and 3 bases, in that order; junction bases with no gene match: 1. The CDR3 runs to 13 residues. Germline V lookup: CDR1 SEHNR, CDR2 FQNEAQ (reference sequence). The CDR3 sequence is CASSSDRDTEAFF. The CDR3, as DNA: TGTGCCAGCAGCTCGGACAGGGACACTGAAGCTTTCTTT.